The T cell receptor beta chain described here comes from a study of T-cell reconstitution after alpha-beta-depleted transplantation in children. General study results and limits: High day-60 TCRbeta diversity in some patients came from surviving recipient T cells and thymic progenitors. Where alpha-beta T cells came from about two months after transplant was reportedly several hundred expanded graft clones. Counts and diversity of T cells one year after transplant came mostly from newly produced T cells.

TCRbeta library construction was performed incorporating unique molecular identifiers. From the PCR reads, TCRdb called clonotypes with MiXCR, one entry per CDR3 protein. The repertoire holds about 200,000 distinct CDR3 sequences, roughly 6.3% seen once, with roughly 4.8% in the top ten. This CDR3 spans 15 amino acids. The V gene's germline CDR1 is SGDLS and CDR2 YYNGEE. In the case of this clonotype: No antigen is known for it. This could be a read error, since a much larger clone is one nucleotide away.

The chain uses TRBV9 and TRBJ2-3, with TRBD2 matching over 9 bases. The receptor was derived from a girl less than two years old with combined immunodeficiency, due to receive a stem cell transplant. Sequenced here: PBMCs, sampled before TCRalphabeta/CD19-depleted stem cell transplant. The CDR3 region is CASSEGLAAADRQYF. The DNA of the CDR3 is TGTGCCAGCAGCGAGGGACTAGCTGCAGCAGATAGGCAGTATTTT.